This T cell receptor beta chain was sequenced during a study of shared T cell receptors in the human thymus. The germline V gene encodes CDR1 SGDLS and CDR2 YYNGEE. This CDR3 spans 15 amino acids. V lost 4 bases, J lost 4 bases, and 17 bases lay in between. The data were produced by immunoSEQ multiplex PCR, yet TCRdb's version contains in-frame clones alone and is incomplete. The repertoire includes 500,000 to 850,000 clones, around 87% of them detected once, and roughly 0.0086% sits in the top ten. This sample was shared with a second study, whose subject was human thymus T cells. From that study: Donors consisted of healthy Finnish infants (having corrective surgery for congenital heart defects). Resections removed during corrective heart surgery provided the thymus tissue used. The authors found apparently biased V and J gene usage in thymic and blood repertoires.

This sequence was found in a boy less than two years old with a congenital heart defect. The sample consisted of thymocytes. The rearrangement links TRBV9 to TRBJ1-2, with a tentative D call TRBD1 (6 bases). The CDR3 protein is CASSINAGTSYGYTF. CDR3 in DNA: TGTGCCAGCAGCATCAACGCCGGGACATCCTATGGCTACACCTTC.